The 17 T cell receptor beta chains listed next were all sequenced from one sample in a study of shared clonotypes between healthy human individuals. Assay: immunoSEQ multiplex PCR; the TCRdb copy retains only in-frame clones and omits some. The sample records more than 2 million clones, under 97% being singletons. Sequencing was done on a sample of naive CD4+ T cells sorted from blood. Subset noted: CD45RA+ positively selected. Source of these receptors: a man between 18 and 35 years old in good health.

The chain couples TRBV5-4 to TRBJ1-1; D may be TRBD1 (5 bases). Germline V gene sequence: CDR1 SGHNT, CDR2 YYREEE (reference sequence). V was pared by 4 bases and J by 3 bases, with 7 bases between. The CDR3 length is 12 residues. CDR3 protein: CASSRDDTEAFF. The CDR3 bases are TGTGCCAGCAGCCGGGACGACACTGAAGCTTTCTTT.

This chain links TRBV6-1 with TRBJ1-2; 8 nucleotides align to TRBD1. CDR3 length equals 15 residues. Germline values: CDR1 MNHNS, CDR2 SASEGT. Trimming cost V 1 base and J 4 bases; bases outside gene matches: 5. The CDR3 is CASSEGGTGIYGYTF. The CDR3 DNA follows: TGTGCCAGCAGTGAAGGGGGGACAGGTATCTATGGCTACACCTTC.

The chain joins TRBV10-3 to TRBJ2-3, with 11 nucleotides matching TRBD2. V was clipped by 5 bases and J by 1 base; unmatched bases: 2. CDR3 length equals 15 residues. Germline V gene sequence: CDR1 ENHRY, CDR2 SYGVKD. CDR3 sequence: CAISLAGGRTDTQYF. The CDR3 DNA is TGTGCCATCAGTCTAGCGGGGGGACGCACAGATACGCAGTATTTT.

Concerning this clone: Different DNA sequences within this sample yield the same CDR3. This chain uses TRBV6-5 with TRBJ1-3; D is ambiguous. There are 14 residues in the CDR3. The V gene lost 5 bases and the J gene lost 0 bases, with 8 bases spanning the gap. CDR1 is MNHEY and CDR2 is SVGAGI in the germline V gene. The CDR3 is CASSRQSSGNTIYF. CDR3 nucleotide sequence: TGTGCCAGCAGTCGGCAGTCCTCTGGAAACACCATATATTTT.

The V and J genes are TRBV9 and TRBJ2-7; D is perhaps TRBD1 (6 bases). V was clipped by 3 bases and J by 2 bases, with 12 bases between them. Per the germline V gene, CDR1 is SGDLS and CDR2 is YYNGEE. This CDR3 contains 14 residues. The CDR3 region is CASSAGQKTYEQYF. CDR3 DNA sequence: TGTGCCAGCAGCGCCGGACAGAAAACCTACGAGCAGTACTTC.

This clone was detected once. This chain uses TRBV13 with TRBJ2-1; TRBD2 aligns across 9 bases. The CDR3 totals 19 residues. Losses at the gene ends were 4 bases for V and 7 bases for J; bases not matched to a gene: 20. Per germline, CDR1 PRHDT and CDR2 FYEKMQ (reference sequence). CDR3 coding DNA: TGTGCCAGCAGCTCCTGGGGGCTAGCGGGATCGCTTTCGGGGAATGAGCAGTTCTTC. Translating gives CASSSWGLAGSLSGNEQFF.

The J gene is TRBJ2-6, the V gene TRBV5-1; D not resolved. The CDR3 consists of 15 residues. Germline loops: CDR1 SGHRS, CDR2 YFSETQ. V was cut by 0 bases and J by 3 bases, with 7 bases left in between. Here the CDR3 reads CASSLVNDGANVLTF. CDR3 in DNA: TGCGCCAGCAGCTTGGTGAATGATGGGGCCAACGTCCTGACTTTC.

This clone was detected once. This chain links TRBV5-4 with TRBJ1-2; D may be TRBD1 (6 bases). CDR1 is SGHNT and CDR2 is YYREEE in the germline V gene (reference sequence). Trimming removed 4 bases at V and 0 bases at J, with 10 bases between. The CDR3 consists of 14 residues. The CDR3 DNA reads as TGTGCCAGCAGCGTACAGGGAGCTAACTATGGCTACACCTTC. Translated: CASSVQGANYGYTF.

Remarks on this clone: Other DNA sequences of this sample code for an identical CDR3. The genes are TRBV11-2 and TRBJ2-6; D may match TRBD1 or TRBD2 (5 bases each). Trimming pared 5 bases from V and 0 bases from J, leaving 14 bases between. Germline CDR1 reads SGHAT; CDR2 reads FQNNGV. The CDR3 totals 17 residues. Here the CDR3 reads CASSPGTGSSGANVLTF. The CDR3 nucleotides read TGTGCCAGCAGCCCTGGGACGGGGAGCTCTGGGGCCAACGTCCTGACTTTC.

The rearrangement uses TRBV28 and TRBJ1-1; 9 positions agree with TRBD1. J was trimmed by 6 bases and V by 6 bases; bases with no gene match: 8. The CDR3 is 14 amino acids. Germline assignment: CDR1 MDHEN and CDR2 SYDVKM. As DNA, the CDR3 is TGTGCCAGCAGCAAGACAGGGGGTCGGGCTGAAGCTTTCTTT. Its translation: CASSKTGGRAEAFF.

The rearrangement links TRBV19 to TRBJ2-5; D unclear. The CDR3 has 11 amino acids. V was cut by 3 bases and J by 5 bases, with 4 bases left in between. Germline V gene data show CDR1 as LNHDA and CDR2 as SQIVND (reference sequence). In DNA form, the CDR3 reads TGTGCCAGTAGTATCTTGGAGACCCAGTACTTC. Protein sequence: CASSILETQYF.

The J gene is TRBJ2-1, the V gene TRBV6-6; the match to TRBD2 covers 11 bases. V lost 5 bases and J lost 6; bases outside the gene matches: 9. CDR1 and CDR2 (germline): MNHNY, SVGAGI (reference sequence). The CDR3 runs to 16 residues. The CDR3 sequence is CASSPHNSGGANEQFF. CDR3 bases: TGTGCCAGCAGTCCACACAATAGCGGGGGGGCCAATGAGCAGTTCTTC.

The chain recombines TRBV5-6 with TRBJ1-4, with TRBD1 matching 7 bases. Germline V gene lookup returns CDR1 SGHDT and CDR2 YYEEEE. V shed 5 bases, J shed 14 bases, and the junction held 18 bases outside the gene matches. This CDR3 comprises 15 residues. The CDR3 nucleotides are TGTGCCAGCAGACCTAGACAGGGCTCGATGAAAGAGCTGTTTTTT. Translation gives CASRPRQGSMKELFF. The full variable domain, with the rest looked up from reference TRBV5-6 and TRBJ1-4, is DAGVTQSPTHLIKTRGQQVTLRCSPKSGHDTVSWYQQALGQGPQFIFQYYEEEERQRGNFPDRFSGHQFPNYSSELNVNALLLGDSALYLCASRPRQGSMKELFFGSGTQLSVL.

The V call is TRBV2, the J call TRBJ2-2, with 14 bases aligning to TRBD2. CDR1 and CDR2 (germline): SNHLY, FYNNEI. The junction had 4 bases not matched to a gene; V was cut back by 6 bases and J by 7 bases. This CDR3 is built from 15 residues. The CDR3 nucleotides are TGTGCCAGCAGGGCCGGGACTAGCGGGAGCGGGGAGCTGTTTTTT. Translated, it gives CASRAGTSGSGELFF. The variable domain in full, with the rest retrieved from reference TRBV2 and TRBJ2-2, is EPEVTQTPSHQVTQMGQEVILRCVPISNHLYFYWYRQILGQKVEFLVSFYNNEISEKSEIFDDQFSVERPDGSNFTLKIRSTKLEDSAMYFCASRAGTSGSGELFFGEGSRLTVL.

The rearrangement uses TRBV27 and TRBJ1-5, with TRBD1 matching over 8 bases. CDR3 length equals 18 residues. The J segment lost 0 bases and the V segment lost 5 bases, leaving 12 bases of the junction unmatched. Germline V gene sequence: CDR1 MNHEY, CDR2 SMNVEV (reference sequence). The CDR3 DNA reads as TGTGCCAGCAGTCCACGCCCTTTCGGGACAGGTAGCAATCAGCCCCAGCATTTT. Its translation is CASSPRPFGTGSNQPQHF.

The chain links TRBV6-6 to TRBJ2-3, with TRBD2 matching over 7 bases. Trimming took 3 bases from V and 0 from J; bases not matched to a gene: 6. Germline CDR1 reads MNHNY; CDR2 reads SVGAGI (reference sequence). The CDR3 has 16 amino acids. The CDR3 loop is CASSYRPSGSTDTQYF. DNA for the CDR3: TGTGCCAGCAGTTATCGTCCTAGCGGTAGCACAGATACGCAGTATTTT.

The gene calls are TRBV7-3 and TRBJ2-5; D possibly corresponds to TRBD2 (6 bases). Germline V gene lookup returns CDR1 SGHTA and CDR2 FQGTGA. Trimming cost V 1 base and J 3 bases, with 15 bases left between them. The CDR3 is 16 amino acids. CDR3 amino acids: CASSLNLGGRKETQYF. In DNA form, the CDR3 reads TGTGCCAGCAGCTTAAATTTGGGGGGTCGAAAAGAGACCCAGTACTTC.